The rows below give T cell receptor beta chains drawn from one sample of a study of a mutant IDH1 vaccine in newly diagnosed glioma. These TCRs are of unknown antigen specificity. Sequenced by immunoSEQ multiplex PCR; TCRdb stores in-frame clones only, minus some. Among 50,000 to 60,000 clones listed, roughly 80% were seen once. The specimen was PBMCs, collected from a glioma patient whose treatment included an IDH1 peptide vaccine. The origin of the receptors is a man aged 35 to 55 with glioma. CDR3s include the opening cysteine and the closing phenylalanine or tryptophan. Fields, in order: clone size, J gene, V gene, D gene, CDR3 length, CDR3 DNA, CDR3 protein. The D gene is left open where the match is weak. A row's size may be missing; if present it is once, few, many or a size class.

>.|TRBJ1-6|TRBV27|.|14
TGTGCCAGCAGTCTTCGGGGTTGGGGATCACCCCTCCACTTT
CASSLRGWGSPLHF
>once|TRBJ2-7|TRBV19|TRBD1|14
TGTGCCAGTAGTATACCGGGACAGGGCGCCGAGCAGTACTTC
CASSIPGQGAEQYF
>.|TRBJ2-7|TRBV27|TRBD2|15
TGTGCCAGCAGTTCCTGGGGGACTAGCTCCTACGAGCAGTACTTC
CASSSWGTSSYEQYF
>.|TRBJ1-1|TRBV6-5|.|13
TGTGCCAGCGGGTCTATGGGGAACACTGAAGCTTTCTTT
CASGSMGNTEAFF
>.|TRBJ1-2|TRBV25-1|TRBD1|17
TGTGCCAGCAGTGAATGGTCTGGGACAGCACCTAACTATGGCTACACCTTC
CASSEWSGTAPNYGYTF
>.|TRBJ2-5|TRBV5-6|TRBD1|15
TGTGCCAGCAGCCCAGCAGGGGGCGCGGGGGAGACCCAGTACTTC
CASSPAGGAGETQYF
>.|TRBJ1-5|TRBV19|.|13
TGTGCCAGTAGTCTCAGGGGAGTGTCCCCCCAGCATTTT
CASSLRGVSPQHF
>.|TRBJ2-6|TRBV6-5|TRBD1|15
TGTGCCAGCAGTTCGACAGGGTCTGGGGCCAACGTCCTGACTTTC
CASSSTGSGANVLTF
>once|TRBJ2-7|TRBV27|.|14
TGTGCCAGCAGGGGATCGGCCGAAACCTACGAGCAGTACTTC
CASRGSAETYEQYF
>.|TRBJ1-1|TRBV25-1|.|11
TGTGCCAGCAGTGACAGGGATGAAGCTTTCTTT
CASSDRDEAFF
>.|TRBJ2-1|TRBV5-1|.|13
TGCGCCAGCGGCCCGGACAGCCGTTTAGAGCAGTTCTTC
CASGPDSRLEQFF
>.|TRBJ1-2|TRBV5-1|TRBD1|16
TGCGCCAGCAGCCGGACAGGGGGGGAGACTAACTATGGCTACACCTTC
CASSRTGGETNYGYTF
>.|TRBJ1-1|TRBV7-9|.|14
TGTGCCAGCAGCTTAGCGGGGGCTGGGACTGAAGCTTTCTTT
CASSLAGAGTEAFF
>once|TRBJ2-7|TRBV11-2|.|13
TGTGCCAGCAGCTTATTTCACTCCTACGAGCAGTACTTC
CASSLFHSYEQYF
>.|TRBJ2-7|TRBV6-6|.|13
TGTGCCAGCAGCCCCAGCGAAACTTACGAGCAGTACTTC
CASSPSETYEQYF
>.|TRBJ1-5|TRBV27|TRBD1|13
TGTGCCAGGCGACAGGGAGGCAATCAGCCCCAGCATTTT
CARRQGGNQPQHF
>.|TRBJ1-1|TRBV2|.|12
TGTGCCAGCAGTAGGGGACGGACTGAAGCTTTCTTT
CASSRGRTEAFF
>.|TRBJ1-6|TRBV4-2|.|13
TGTGCCAGCAGCCAAGATCCGGCTTCACCCCTCCACTTT
CASSQDPASPLHF
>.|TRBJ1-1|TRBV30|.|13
TGTGCCTGGACCCGGGGAGCAAACACTGAAGCTTTCTTT
CAWTRGANTEAFF
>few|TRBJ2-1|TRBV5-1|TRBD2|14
TGCGCCAGCCGCTGGGATGCGGGGGGGCCTGAGCAGTTCTTC
CASRWDAGGPEQFF
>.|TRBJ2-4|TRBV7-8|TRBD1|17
TGTGCCAGCAGCTTAGCCGGGACAGGGGGAGCCAAAAACATTCAGTACTTC
CASSLAGTGGAKNIQYF